One sample yielded the 13 T cell receptor beta chains listed below, sequenced in a study of blood T cell repertoires in COVID-19. Libraries were prepared by immunoSEQ multiplex PCR; TCRdb keeps only in-frame clonotypes and omits some of them. Altogether 300,000 to 350,000 clones are present, over 75% being singletons, with the ten largest covering more than 1%. The sample comprised PBMCs or T cells enriched from blood (not recorded which). The receptor set was obtained from a woman in her 30s who had recovered from COVID-19.

This clone came up once. The CDR3 sequence is CASSQGGQSSYNEQFF. The CDR3 bases are TGCGCCAGCAGCCAAGGGGGACAGAGCTCCTACAATGAGCAGTTCTTC. The chain recombines TRBV4-1 with TRBJ2-1; TRBD1 aligns across 7 bases. There are 16 residues in the CDR3. The V gene's germline CDR1 is MGHRA and CDR2 YSYEKL. V was pared by 1 base and J by 0 bases, with 3 bases of the junction left unmatched.

V and J are TRBV30 and TRBJ2-7, with TRBD2 matching over 8 bases. V lost 1 base, J lost 3 bases, and 2 bases stayed unmatched. Germline-derived CDR1 and CDR2 are GTSNPN and SVGIG (reference sequence). CDR3 length: 13 residues. The CDR3 reads CAWSAGGHYEQYF. The CDR3 DNA sequence: TGTGCCTGGAGTGCGGGGGGGCACTACGAGCAGTACTTC.

The rearrangement joins TRBV30 to TRBJ1-1, with a possible D match to TRBD1 (6 bases). The CDR3 runs to 16 residues. V was cut by 2 bases and J by 0 bases, with 16 bases left in between. CDR1 and CDR2 from the germline V gene are GTSNPN and SVGIG (reference sequence). The CDR3 spells CAWSIMRDTMNTEAFF. CDR3 bases: TGTGCCTGGAGTATTATGAGGGACACCATGAACACTGAAGCTTTCTTT.

This chain links TRBV6-4 with TRBJ2-3, with a tentative D call TRBD2 (7 bases). The CDR3 extends over 15 amino acids. Germline values: CDR1 MRHNA, CDR2 SNTAGT. Trimming removed 2 bases from V and 4 bases from J, with 13 bases in between. CDR3 amino acids: CASSDMGGPADTQYF. The CDR3 coding sequence is TGTGCCAGCAGTGACATGGGGGGGCCCGCAGATACGCAGTATTTT.

The V call is TRBV4-1, the J call TRBJ2-3; 12 bases agree with TRBD2. J gave up 3 bases and V 0 bases, and 7 bases lay outside the gene matches. Per the germline V gene, CDR1 is MGHRA and CDR2 is YSYEKL. The CDR3 contains 18 residues. The CDR3 loop is CASSQDEASGGATDTQYF. CDR3 nucleotides: TGCGCCAGCAGCCAAGATGAAGCTAGCGGGGGGGCTACAGATACGCAGTATTTT.

This clone has only one observation. V is TRBV9 and J is TRBJ2-2; maybe TRBD2 (6 bases). Trimming stripped 0 bases from V and 6 bases from J, with 9 bases between. The V gene's germline CDR1 is SGDLS and CDR2 YYNGEE. This CDR3 has 14 residues. CDR3 region: CASSVGRRAGELFF. DNA for the CDR3: TGTGCCAGCAGCGTAGGGAGGAGGGCCGGGGAGCTGTTTTTT.

This chain joins TRBV28 and TRBJ2-7, with 9 bases that match TRBD2. Germline V lookup: CDR1 MDHEN, CDR2 SYDVKM. CDR3 size: 14 residues. Germline trimming cut 5 bases from V and 3 bases from J; bases unmatched to any gene: 5. CDR3 sequence (DNA): TGTGCCAGCAGTAGTTTTAGCGGGGGCTACGAGCAGTACTTC. This codes for CASSSFSGGYEQYF.

V gene TRBV2 combines with J gene TRBJ1-1; 7 bases fit TRBD1. The germline V gene encodes CDR1 SNHLY and CDR2 FYNNEI. V was pared by 5 bases and J by 11 bases, with 2 bases of the junction left unmatched. This CDR3 is built from 10 residues. This chain's CDR3 is CASSQTGAFF. CDR3 bases: TGTGCCAGCAGTCAGACAGGGGCTTTCTTT.

This sequence joins TRBV7-9 and TRBJ1-5, with 8 nucleotides matching TRBD1. The trim removed 3 bases at V and 2 bases at J, leaving 3 bases unmatched. This CDR3 comprises 15 residues. CDR1 is SEHNR, CDR2 FQNEAQ, per germline (reference sequence). The CDR3: CASSLTGEGNQPQHF. In DNA, the CDR3 is TGTGCCAGCAGCTTGACAGGGGAAGGCAATCAGCCCCAGCATTTT.

The J gene is TRBJ1-5, the V gene TRBV7-8, with D possibly being TRBD1 (5 bases). Trimming shortened V by 4 bases and J by 6 bases, and 16 bases separated the two germline ends. CDR3 length: 15 residues. From germline, CDR1 is SGHVS and CDR2 FQNEAQ. CDR3 protein: CASSSQGVGGQPQHF. The CDR3 DNA sequence: TGTGCCAGCAGCTCGCAGGGAGTCGGGGGTCAGCCCCAGCATTTT.

A word on this clone: Within the sample, other DNA sequences also encode this same CDR3. V usage is TRBV7-9 and J usage is TRBJ1-4; TRBD1 might be the D (6 bases). Germline CDR1 SEHNR, CDR2 FQNEAQ (reference sequence). Trimming pared 3 bases from V and 5 bases from J, leaving 10 bases between. The CDR3 is 14 amino acids. CDR3 DNA: TGTGCCAGCAGCTTGGTAGGGGGAAATGAAAAACTGTTTTTT. Its protein product is CASSLVGGNEKLFF.

The chain carries TRBV29-1 and TRBJ1-2; D is perhaps TRBD1 (6 bases). The CDR3 totals 13 residues. V was trimmed by 3 bases and J by 4 bases, leaving 12 bases between them. Germline V gives CDR1 SQVTM, CDR2 ANQGSEA. The CDR3 protein is CSVDQTGSYGYTF. CDR3 sequence (DNA): TGCAGCGTTGATCAAACAGGGAGCTATGGCTACACCTTC.

V and J are TRBV28 and TRBJ1-1, with 10 bases fitting TRBD1. This CDR3 contains 15 residues. The V gene's germline CDR1 is MDHEN and CDR2 SYDVKM. Trimming took 7 bases from V and 4 from J; bases not matched to a gene: 9. The CDR3 sequence is CASIPSGTGVTEAFF. CDR3 in DNA: TGTGCCAGCATACCCTCCGGGACAGGGGTCACTGAAGCTTTCTTT.